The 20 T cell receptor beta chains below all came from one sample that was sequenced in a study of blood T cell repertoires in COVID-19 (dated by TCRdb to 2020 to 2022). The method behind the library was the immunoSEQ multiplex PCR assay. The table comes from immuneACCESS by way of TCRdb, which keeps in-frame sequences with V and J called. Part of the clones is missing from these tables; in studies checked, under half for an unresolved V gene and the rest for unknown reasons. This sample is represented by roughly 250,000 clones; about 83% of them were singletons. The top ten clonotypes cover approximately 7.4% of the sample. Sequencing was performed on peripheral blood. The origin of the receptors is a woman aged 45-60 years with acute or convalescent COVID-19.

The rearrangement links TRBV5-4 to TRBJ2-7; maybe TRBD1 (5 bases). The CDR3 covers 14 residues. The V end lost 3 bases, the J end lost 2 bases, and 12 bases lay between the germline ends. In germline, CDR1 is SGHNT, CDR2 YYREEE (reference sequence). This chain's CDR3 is CASSSPKGTYEQYF. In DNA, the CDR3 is TGTGCCAGCAGCTCCCCAAAGGGGACCTACGAGCAGTACTTC.

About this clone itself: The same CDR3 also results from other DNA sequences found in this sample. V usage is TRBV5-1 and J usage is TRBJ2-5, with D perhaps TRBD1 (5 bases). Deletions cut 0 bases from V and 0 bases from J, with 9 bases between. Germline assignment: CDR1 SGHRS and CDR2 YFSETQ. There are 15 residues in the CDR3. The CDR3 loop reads CASSLVAGNQETQYF. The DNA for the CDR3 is TGCGCCAGCAGCTTGGTGGCAGGGAACCAAGAGACCCAGTACTTC.

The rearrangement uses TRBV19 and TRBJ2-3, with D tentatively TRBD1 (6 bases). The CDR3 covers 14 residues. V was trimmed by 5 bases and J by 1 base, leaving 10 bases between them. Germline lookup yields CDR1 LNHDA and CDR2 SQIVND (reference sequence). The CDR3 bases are TGTGCCAGTAGTCCCCGACAGGGCACAGATACGCAGTATTTT. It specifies CASSPRQGTDTQYF.

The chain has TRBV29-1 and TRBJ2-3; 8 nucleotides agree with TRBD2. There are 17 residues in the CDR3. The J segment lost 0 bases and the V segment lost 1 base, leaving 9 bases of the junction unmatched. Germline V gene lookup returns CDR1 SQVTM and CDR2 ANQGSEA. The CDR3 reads CSVEVARTSPSTDTQYF. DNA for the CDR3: TGCAGCGTTGAAGTGGCCCGGACTAGCCCTAGCACAGATACGCAGTATTTT.

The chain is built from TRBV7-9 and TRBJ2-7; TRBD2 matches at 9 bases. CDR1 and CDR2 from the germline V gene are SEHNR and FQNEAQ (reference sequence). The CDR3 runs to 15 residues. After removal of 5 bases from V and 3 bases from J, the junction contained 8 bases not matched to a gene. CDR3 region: CASSRDSGSGYEQYF. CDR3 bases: TGTGCCAGCAGCAGAGATAGCGGGAGTGGCTACGAGCAGTACTTC.

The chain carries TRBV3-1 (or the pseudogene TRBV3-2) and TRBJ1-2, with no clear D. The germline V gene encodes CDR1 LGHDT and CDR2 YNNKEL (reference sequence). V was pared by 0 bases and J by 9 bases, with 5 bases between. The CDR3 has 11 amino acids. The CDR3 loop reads CASSQDLSYTF. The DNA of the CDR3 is TGTGCCAGCAGCCAAGATCTTAGCTACACCTTC.

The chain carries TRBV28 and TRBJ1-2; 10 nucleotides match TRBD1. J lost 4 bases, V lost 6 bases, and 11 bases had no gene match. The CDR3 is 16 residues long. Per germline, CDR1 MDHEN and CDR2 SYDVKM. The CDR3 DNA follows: TGTGCCAGCAGGGAGACAGGGGGCCGGATAGTCTATGGCTACACCTTC. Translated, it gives CASRETGGRIVYGYTF.

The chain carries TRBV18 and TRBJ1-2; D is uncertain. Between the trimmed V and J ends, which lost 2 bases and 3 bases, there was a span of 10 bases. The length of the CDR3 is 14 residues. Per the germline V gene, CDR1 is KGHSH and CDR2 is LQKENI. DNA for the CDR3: TGTGCCAGCTCACCAGGCGGGAAGGACTATGGCTACACCTTC. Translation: CASSPGGKDYGYTF.

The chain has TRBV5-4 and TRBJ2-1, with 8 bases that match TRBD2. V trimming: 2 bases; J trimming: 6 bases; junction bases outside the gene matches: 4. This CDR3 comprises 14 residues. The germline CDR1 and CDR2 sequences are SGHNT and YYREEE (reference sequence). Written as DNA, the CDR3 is TGTGCCAGCAGCTTCCGCGGGGGGCCCAATGAGCAGTTCTTC. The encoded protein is CASSFRGGPNEQFF.

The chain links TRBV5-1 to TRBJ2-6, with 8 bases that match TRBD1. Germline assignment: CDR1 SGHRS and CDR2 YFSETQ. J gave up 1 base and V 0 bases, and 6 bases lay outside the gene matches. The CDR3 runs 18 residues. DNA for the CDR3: TGCGCCAGCAGCTTGGAGCGTAGGACAGGGTCTGGGGCCAACGTCCTGACTTTC. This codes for CASSLERRTGSGANVLTF. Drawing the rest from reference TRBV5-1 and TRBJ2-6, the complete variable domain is KAGVTQTPRYLIKTRGQQVTLSCSPISGHRSVSWYQQTPGQGLQFLFEYFSETQRNKGNFPGRFSGRQFSNSRSEMNVSTLELGDSALYLCASSLERRTGSGANVLTFGAGSRLTVL.

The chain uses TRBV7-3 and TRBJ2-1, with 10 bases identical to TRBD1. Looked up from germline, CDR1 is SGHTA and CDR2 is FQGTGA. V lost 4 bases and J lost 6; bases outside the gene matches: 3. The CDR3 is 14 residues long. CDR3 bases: TGTGCCAGCAGCTCCGGGACAGGGGCCAATGAGCAGTTCTTC. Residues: CASSSGTGANEQFF.

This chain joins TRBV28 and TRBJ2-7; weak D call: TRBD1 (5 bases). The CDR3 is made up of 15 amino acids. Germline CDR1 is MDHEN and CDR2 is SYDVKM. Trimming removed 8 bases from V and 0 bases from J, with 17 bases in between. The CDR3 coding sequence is TGTGCCAGCCTCACCGCCCTGACAGCCTCCTACGAGCAGTACTTC. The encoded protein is CASLTALTASYEQYF. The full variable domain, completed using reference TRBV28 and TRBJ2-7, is DVKVTQSSRYLVKRTGEKVFLECVQDMDHENMFWYRQDPGLGLRLIYFSYDVKMKEKGDIPEGYSVSREKKERFSLILESASTNQTSMYLCASLTALTASYEQYFGPGTRLTVT.

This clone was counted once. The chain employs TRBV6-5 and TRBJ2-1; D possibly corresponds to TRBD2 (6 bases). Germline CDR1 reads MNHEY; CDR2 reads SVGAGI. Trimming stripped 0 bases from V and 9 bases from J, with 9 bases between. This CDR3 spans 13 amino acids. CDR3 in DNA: TGTGCCAGCAGTTACTCGGGGGGAGCTGAGCAGTTCTTC. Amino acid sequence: CASSYSGGAEQFF.

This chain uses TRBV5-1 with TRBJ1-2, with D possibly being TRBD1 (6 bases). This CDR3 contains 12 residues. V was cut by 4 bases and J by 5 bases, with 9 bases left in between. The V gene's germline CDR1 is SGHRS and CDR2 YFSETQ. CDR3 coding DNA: TGCGCCAGCAGCCAAGGGGGATATGGCTACACCTTC. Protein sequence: CASSQGGYGYTF. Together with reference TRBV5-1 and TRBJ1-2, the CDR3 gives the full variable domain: KAGVTQTPRYLIKTRGQQVTLSCSPISGHRSVSWYQQTPGQGLQFLFEYFSETQRNKGNFPGRFSGRQFSNSRSEMNVSTLELGDSALYLCASSQGGYGYTFGSGTRLTVV.

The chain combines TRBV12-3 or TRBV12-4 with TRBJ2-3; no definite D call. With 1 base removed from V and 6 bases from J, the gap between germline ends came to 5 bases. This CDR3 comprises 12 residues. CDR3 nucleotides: TGTGCCAGCAGTTTAGACACCGATACGCAGTATTTT. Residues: CASSLDTDTQYF.

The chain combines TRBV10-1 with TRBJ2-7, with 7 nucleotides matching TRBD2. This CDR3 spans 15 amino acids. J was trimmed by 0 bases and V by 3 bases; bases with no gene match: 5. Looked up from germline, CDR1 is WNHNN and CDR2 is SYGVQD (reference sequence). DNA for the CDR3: TGCGCCAGCAGTGACCTAGCGGAGGGCTCCTACGAGCAGTACTTC. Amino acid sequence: CASSDLAEGSYEQYF.

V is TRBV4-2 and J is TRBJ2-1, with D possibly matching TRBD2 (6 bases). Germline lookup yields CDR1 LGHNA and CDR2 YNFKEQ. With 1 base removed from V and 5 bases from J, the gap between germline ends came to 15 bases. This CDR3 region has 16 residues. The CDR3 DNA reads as TGTGCCAGCAGCCAAGTAGGGCTAGCGTACAACAATGAGCAGTTCTTC. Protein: CASSQVGLAYNNEQFF.

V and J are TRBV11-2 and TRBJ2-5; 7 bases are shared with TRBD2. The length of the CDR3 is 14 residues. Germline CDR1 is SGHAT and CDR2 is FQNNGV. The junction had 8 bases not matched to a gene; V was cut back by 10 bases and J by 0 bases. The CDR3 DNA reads TGTGCCACGCACGGGGGGAAGTACCAAGAGACCCAGTACTTC. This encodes CATHGGKYQETQYF.

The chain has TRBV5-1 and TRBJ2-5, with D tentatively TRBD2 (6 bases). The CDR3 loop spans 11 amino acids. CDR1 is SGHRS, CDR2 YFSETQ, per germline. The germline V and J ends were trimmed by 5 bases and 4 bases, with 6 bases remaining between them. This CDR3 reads CASREGETQYF. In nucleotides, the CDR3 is TGCGCCAGCAGGGAGGGAGAGACCCAGTACTTC.

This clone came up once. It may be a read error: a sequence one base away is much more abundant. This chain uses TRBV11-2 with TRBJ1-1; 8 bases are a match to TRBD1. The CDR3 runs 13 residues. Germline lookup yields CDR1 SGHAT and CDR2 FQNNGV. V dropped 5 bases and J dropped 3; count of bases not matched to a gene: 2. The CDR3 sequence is CASSPDRDTEAFF. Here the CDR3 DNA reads TGTGCCAGCAGCCCGGACAGGGACACTGAAGCTTTCTTT.